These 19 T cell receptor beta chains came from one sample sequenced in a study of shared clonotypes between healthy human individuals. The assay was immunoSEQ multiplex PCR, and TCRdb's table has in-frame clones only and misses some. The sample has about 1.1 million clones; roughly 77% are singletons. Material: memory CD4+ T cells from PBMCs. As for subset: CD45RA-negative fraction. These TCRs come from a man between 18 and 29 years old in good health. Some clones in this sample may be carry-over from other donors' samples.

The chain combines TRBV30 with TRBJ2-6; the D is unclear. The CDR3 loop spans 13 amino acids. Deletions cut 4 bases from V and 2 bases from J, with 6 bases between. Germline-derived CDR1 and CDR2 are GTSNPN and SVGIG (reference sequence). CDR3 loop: CAWKVAGANVLTF. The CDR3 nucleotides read TGTGCCTGGAAGGTTGCTGGGGCCAACGTCCTGACTTTC.

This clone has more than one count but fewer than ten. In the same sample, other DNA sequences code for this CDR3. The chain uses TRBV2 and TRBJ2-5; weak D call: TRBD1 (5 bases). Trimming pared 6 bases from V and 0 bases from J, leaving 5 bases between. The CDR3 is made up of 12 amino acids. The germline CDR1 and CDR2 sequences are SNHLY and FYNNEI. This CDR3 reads CASRGDQETQYF. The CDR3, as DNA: TGTGCCAGCAGAGGGGACCAAGAGACCCAGTACTTC.

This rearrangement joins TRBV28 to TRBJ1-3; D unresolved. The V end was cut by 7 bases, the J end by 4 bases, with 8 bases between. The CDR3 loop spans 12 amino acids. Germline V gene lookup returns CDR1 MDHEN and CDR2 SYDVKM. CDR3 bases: TGTGCCAGCACTTTCCGAGGAAACACCATATATTTT. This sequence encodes CASTFRGNTIYF.

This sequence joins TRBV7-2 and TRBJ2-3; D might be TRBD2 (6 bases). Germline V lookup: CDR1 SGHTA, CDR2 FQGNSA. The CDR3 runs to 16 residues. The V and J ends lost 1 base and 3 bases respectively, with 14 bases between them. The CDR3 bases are TGTGCCAGCAGCTTAGGTCGTAGGGGACTGACAGATACGCAGTATTTT. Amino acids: CASSLGRRGLTDTQYF.

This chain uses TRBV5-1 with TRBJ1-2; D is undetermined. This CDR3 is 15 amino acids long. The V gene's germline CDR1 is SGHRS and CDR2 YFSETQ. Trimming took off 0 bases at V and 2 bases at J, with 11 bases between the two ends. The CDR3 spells CASSLVVGTNYGYTF. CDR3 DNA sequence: TGCGCCAGCAGCTTGGTGGTGGGCACAAACTATGGCTACACCTTC.

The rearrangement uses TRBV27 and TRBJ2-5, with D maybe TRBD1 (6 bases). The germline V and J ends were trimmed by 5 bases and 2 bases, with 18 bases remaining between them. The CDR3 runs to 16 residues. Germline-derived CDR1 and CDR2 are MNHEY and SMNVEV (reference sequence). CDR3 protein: CASSGRTAGQQETQYF. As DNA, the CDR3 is TGTGCCAGCAGTGGGCGGACAGCCGGTCAACAAGAGACCCAGTACTTC.

The DNA for the CDR3 is TGTGCCAGCAGCGTAGGTGGGACAGGGGTCCAAGAGACCCAGTACTTC. Translated: CASSVGGTGVQETQYF. This sequence joins TRBV9 and TRBJ2-5; 10 bases agree with TRBD1. The ends lost 0 bases at V and 1 base at J; junction bases unmatched: 3. The CDR3 extends over 16 amino acids. CDR1 and CDR2 from the germline V gene are SGDLS and YYNGEE.

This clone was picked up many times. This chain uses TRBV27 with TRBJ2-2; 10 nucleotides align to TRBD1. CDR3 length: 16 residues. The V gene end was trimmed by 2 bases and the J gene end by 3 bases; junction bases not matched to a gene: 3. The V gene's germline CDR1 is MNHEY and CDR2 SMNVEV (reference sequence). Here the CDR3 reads CASSLRDRGHTGELFF. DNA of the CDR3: TGTGCCAGCAGTTTACGTGACAGGGGGCACACCGGGGAGCTGTTTTTT.

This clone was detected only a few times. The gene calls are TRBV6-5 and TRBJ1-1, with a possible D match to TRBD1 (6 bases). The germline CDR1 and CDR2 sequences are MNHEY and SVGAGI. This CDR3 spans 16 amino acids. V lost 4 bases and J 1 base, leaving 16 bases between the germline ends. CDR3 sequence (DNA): TGTGCCAGCAGTTCCACCATGACAGGCCGGAACACTGAAGCTTTCTTT. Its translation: CASSSTMTGRNTEAFF.

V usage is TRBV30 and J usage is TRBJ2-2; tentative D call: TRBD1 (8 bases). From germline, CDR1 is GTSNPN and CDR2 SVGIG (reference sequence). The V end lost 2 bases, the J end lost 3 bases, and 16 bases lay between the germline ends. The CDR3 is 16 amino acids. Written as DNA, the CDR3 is TGTGCCTGGAGTACTACAGGGGGGGGATACACCGGGGAGCTGTTTTTT. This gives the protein CAWSTTGGGYTGELFF. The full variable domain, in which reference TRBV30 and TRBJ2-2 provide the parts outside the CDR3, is SQTIHQWPATLVQPVGSPLSLECTVEGTSNPNLYWYRQAAGRGLQLLFYSVGIGQISSEVPQNLSASRPQDRQFILSSKKLLLSDSGFYLCAWSTTGGGYTGELFFGEGSRLTVL.

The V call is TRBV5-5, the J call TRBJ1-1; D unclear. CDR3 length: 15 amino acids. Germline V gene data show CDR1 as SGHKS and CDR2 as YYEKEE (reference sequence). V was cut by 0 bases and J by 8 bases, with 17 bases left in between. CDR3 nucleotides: TGTGCCAGCAGCTTGGGGTTGAGGGTTCCGACCGAAGCTTTCTTT. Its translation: CASSLGLRVPTEAFF. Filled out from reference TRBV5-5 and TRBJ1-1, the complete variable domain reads DAGVTQSPTHLIKTRGQQVTLRCSPISGHKSVSWYQQVLGQGPQFIFQYYEKEERGRGNFPDRFSARQFPNYSSELNVNALLLGDSALYLCASSLGLRVPTEAFFGQGTRLTVV.

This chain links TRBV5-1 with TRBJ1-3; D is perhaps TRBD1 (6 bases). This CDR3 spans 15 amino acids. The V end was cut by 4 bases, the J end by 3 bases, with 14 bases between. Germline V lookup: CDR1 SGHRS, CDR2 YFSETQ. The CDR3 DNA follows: TGCGCCAGCAGCGACCAGAAACAGGGTGGAAACACCATATATTTT. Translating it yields CASSDQKQGGNTIYF.

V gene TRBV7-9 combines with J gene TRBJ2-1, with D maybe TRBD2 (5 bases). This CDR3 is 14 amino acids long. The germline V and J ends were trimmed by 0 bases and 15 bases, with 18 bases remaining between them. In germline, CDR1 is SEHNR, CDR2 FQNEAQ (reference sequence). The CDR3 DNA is TGTGCCAGCAGCTTAGCGGGAGATCCCTTCTCCATGTTCTTC. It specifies CASSLAGDPFSMFF.

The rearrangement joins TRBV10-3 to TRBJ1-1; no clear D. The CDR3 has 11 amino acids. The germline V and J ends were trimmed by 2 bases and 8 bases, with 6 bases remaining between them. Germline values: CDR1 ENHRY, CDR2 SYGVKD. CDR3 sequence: CAISEGDEAFF. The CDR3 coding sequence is TGTGCCATCAGTGAGGGCGACGAAGCTTTCTTT.

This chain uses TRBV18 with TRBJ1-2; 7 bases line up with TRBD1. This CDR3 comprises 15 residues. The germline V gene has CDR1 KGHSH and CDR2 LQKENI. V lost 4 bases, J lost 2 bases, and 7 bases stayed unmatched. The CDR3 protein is CASSRQQGQNYGYTF. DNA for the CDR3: TGTGCCAGCTCACGCCAACAGGGGCAGAACTATGGCTACACCTTC.

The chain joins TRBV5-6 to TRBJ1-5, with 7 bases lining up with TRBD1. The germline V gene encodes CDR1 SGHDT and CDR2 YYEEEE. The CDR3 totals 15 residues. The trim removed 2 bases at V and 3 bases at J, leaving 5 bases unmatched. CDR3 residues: CASSFGRGYNQPQHF. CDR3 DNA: TGTGCCAGCAGCTTCGGCAGGGGGTACAATCAGCCCCAGCATTTT.

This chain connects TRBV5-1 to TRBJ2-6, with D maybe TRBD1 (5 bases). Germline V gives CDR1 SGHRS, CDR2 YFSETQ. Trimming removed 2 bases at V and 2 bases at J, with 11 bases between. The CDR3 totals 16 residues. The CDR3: CASSFNRMAGANVLTF. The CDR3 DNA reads TGCGCCAGCAGCTTCAACAGGATGGCTGGGGCCAACGTCCTGACTTTC.

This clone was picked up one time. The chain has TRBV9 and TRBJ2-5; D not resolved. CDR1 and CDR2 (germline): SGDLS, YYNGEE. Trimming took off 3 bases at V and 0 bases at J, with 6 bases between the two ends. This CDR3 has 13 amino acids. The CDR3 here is CASSGNNQETQYF. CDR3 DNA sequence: TGTGCCAGCAGCGGTAACAACCAAGAGACCCAGTACTTC.

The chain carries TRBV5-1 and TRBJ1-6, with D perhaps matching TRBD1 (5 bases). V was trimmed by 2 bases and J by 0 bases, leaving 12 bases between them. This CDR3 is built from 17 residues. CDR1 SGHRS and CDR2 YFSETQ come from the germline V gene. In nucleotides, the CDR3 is TGCGCCAGCAGCTTCGGACAAGAGGCCTCCTATAATTCACCCCTCCACTTT. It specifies CASSFGQEASYNSPLHF.